This T cell receptor beta chain comes out of a study of shared clonotypes between healthy human individuals. V shed 1 base and J shed 7 bases, with 14 bases lying between them. The CDR3 consists of 14 residues. The germline gives CDR1 SGHAT, CDR2 FQNNGV. The table came from immunoSEQ multiplex PCR; TCRdb's copy has only in-frame clones and leaves some out. The repertoire holds 450,000 to 500,000 clones, less than 80% seen once, with about 12% in the top ten. The chain is built from TRBV11-2 and TRBJ2-7; D not resolved. Sequencing was done on a sample of PBMCs. This sequence was found in a woman aged 40 to 49 in good health. Some clones in this sample may be carry-over from other donors' samples. CDR3 loop: CASSLAPRVGEQYF. The CDR3 DNA reads as TGTGCCAGCAGCTTAGCCCCCCGGGTGGGGGAGCAGTACTTC.